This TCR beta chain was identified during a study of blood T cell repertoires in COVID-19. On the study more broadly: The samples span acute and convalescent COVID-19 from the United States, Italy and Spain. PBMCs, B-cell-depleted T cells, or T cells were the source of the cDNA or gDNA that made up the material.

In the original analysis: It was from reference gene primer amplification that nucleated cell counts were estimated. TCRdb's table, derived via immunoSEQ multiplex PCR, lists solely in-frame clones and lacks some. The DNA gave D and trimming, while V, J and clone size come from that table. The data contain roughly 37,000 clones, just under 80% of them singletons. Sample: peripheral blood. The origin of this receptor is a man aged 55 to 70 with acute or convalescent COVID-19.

CDR3 nucleotide sequence: TGTGCCAGCAGCTTAGAGGGGACACTTGCAACTAATGAAAAACTGTTTTTT. Translated: CASSLEGTLATNEKLFF. The chain is built from TRBV7-9 and TRBJ1-4; D possibly corresponds to TRBD1 (6 bases). Trimming shortened V by 1 base and J by 0 bases, and 12 bases separated the two germline ends. The CDR3 sequence is 17 residues long. Looked up from germline, CDR1 is SEHNR and CDR2 is FQNEAQ (reference sequence).